This T cell receptor (beta chain) was captured in a study of blood T cell repertoires in COVID-19. Turning to the study itself: The United States, Italy and Spain were the sources of the acute and convalescent COVID-19 samples. T cells, B-cell-depleted T cells, or PBMCs provided the cDNA or gDNA that served as material.

Libraries were prepared by immunoSEQ multiplex PCR; TCRdb keeps only in-frame clonotypes and omits some of them. Of about 160,000 clones detected, 80% to 90% appear once; the ten largest clones hold 15% to 20%. The germline V gene encodes CDR1 MNHNY and CDR2 SVGAGI (reference sequence). V was pared by 6 bases and J by 3 bases, with 15 bases between. The CDR3 length is 16 residues. The J gene is TRBJ1-6, the V gene TRBV6-6, with D possibly matching TRBD1 (5 bases). This sequence was found in a woman of 80 years or more with acute or convalescent COVID-19. Sequencing was done on a sample of peripheral blood. The CDR3 sequence is CASSYDRGGYNSPLHF. In DNA, the CDR3 is TGTGCCAGCAGCTACGACAGAGGCGGCTATAATTCACCCCTCCACTTT.